This T cell receptor (beta chain) was sequenced during a study of siplizumab effects on memory and regulatory T cells. Study-level points and caveats: In unstimulated cells, naive T cells appeared more diverse than memory T cells and seemed major alloresponse contributors. Siplizumab led to significantly less abundant alloreactive sequences that could be traced back to unstimulated CD4+ memory cells. The suppressive capacity of proliferating Tregs from siplizumab cultures remained unconfirmed. Alloreactive CD4+ clones that could be mapped were on average roughly 69% Treg-derived with siplizumab, against about 25% in controls.

The germline V gene has CDR1 WSHSY and CDR2 SAAADI. V lost 3 bases, J lost 2 bases, and 24 bases lay in between. There are 19 residues in the CDR3. As regards this clone: The antigen is unknown.

The data were produced by immunoSEQ multiplex PCR, yet TCRdb's version contains in-frame clones alone and is incomplete. The sample includes about 50,000 clones, roughly 87% of them seen just once. The material sequenced was naive CD8+ T cells sorted from blood. The clonotype was recovered from a human donor in good health. The chain employs TRBV10-2 and TRBJ2-3, with D perhaps being TRBD1 or TRBD2 (6 bases each). The CDR3 nucleotides read TGCGCCAGCAGTGATGTGTCGGGAGTTGCTAGGGGGGCCACAGATACGCAGTATTTT. As protein: CASSDVSGVARGATDTQYF.